This TCR beta chain was identified during a study of T-cell reconstitution after alpha-beta-depleted transplantation in children. Germline values: CDR1 DFQATT, CDR2 SNEGSKA (reference sequence). Between the trimmed V and J ends, which lost 0 bases and 8 bases, there was a span of 18 bases. The CDR3 covers 15 residues. The authors prepared the TCRbeta library with unique molecular identifiers. TCRdb used MiXCR to reprocess the PCR reads, holding one entry per CDR3 protein. Of 450,000 to 600,000 distinct CDR3 sequences listed, 10% to 15% were seen once; the top ten hold 2.2%. The sequencing here drew on PBMCs, mostly from graft donor cells, taken 360 days after TCRalphabeta/CD19-depleted stem cell transplant. This TCR derives from a male patient between 10 and 17 years old who had a stem cell transplant for acute myeloid leukemia, so the T cells may come from the graft donor. The chain joins TRBV20-1 to TRBJ2-3, with D perhaps TRBD1 or TRBD2 (6 bases each). Written as DNA, the CDR3 is TGCAGTGCTAGAGATGAACGGGGGCAGGGTGGTACGCAGTATTTT. It is translated as CSARDERGQGGTQYF.